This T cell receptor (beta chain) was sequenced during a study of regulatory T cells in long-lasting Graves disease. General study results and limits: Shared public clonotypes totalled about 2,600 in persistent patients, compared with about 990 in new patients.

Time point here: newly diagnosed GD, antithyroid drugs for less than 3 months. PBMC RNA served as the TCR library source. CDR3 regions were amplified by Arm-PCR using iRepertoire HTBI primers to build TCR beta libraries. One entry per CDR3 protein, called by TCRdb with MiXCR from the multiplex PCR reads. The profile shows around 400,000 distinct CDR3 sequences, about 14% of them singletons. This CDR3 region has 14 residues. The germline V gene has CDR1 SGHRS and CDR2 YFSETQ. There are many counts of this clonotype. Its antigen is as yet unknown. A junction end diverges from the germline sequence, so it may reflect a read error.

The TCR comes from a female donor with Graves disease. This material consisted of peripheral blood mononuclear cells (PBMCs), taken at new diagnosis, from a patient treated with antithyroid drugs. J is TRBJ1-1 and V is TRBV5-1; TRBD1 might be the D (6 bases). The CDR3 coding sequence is TGTGCCAGCAGTTTTGGACAGCCGAACACTGAAGCTTTCTTT. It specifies CASSFGQPNTEAFF.